This T cell receptor beta chain was recovered during a study of blood T cell repertoires in COVID-19 (dated by TCRdb to the early 2020s). Study-wide context: Samples from collaborators originated in the United States, Italy and Spain and spanned both the acute and convalescent phases of COVID-19. The material from the prospective study consisted of cDNA or gDNA derived from T cells, B-cell-depleted T cells, or PBMCs. Deeply sampled blood TCRbeta repertoires from subjects exposed to, actively infected with, or recovered from COVID-19 were included in the dataset. The repertoires were released in a freely available public database meant as a resource for research on the immune response to SARS-CoV-2. The samples were drawn from two sources: the first 160 participants of the ongoing ImmuneRACE study, and 1,254 subjects contributed by 6 global collaborators. A de-identified subject ID, COVID-19 status, age in years and sex were almost always included in the sample metadata. HLA class I and class II types, where available, came from metadata supplied by the sample provider rather than from assay-based typing. Results and caveats for the whole study, not just this receptor: Clinical and demographic metadata were provided uncurated, with the amount varying by source and participant.

This clone has just a few counts. This clone's antigen is unknown. Base qualities were left out, and no much larger clone turns up one base away. Whole blood was collected in K2EDTA tubes by collaborating institutions according to the institutions' own protocols. Collaborator samples were shipped for TCRbeta analysis as frozen whole blood, isolated PBMCs, or DNA extracted from either sample type. The immunoSEQ Assay, a bias-controlled multiplex PCR, was used to amplify TCRbeta CDR3 regions from genomic DNA. The study's own analysis went as follows. Nucleated cell counts per sample were estimated from amplification of reference gene primers within the assay. Sequence reads were collapsed and filtered to measure the absolute abundance of every unique TCRbeta CDR3 rearrangement. For each sample, productive Simpson clonality was calculated as the square root of Simpson's diversity index across productive rearrangements. The immuneACCESS repertoire file appears here via TCRdb, limited to in-frame rearrangements. These files lack a portion of the clones; in checked studies, under half of the deficit traces to unresolved V genes, and the cause of the others is not known. That table gives V, J and clone size, and the DNA gave D and trimming. Here the sample has some 130,000 clones; about four fifths occur a single time. Jointly, the top ten make up 15% to 25% of the sample.

Sequencing was done on a sample of peripheral blood. The TCR originated in an older man with acute or convalescent COVID-19.

The DNA sequence is TGTGCCAGCATGGCCTGGGAGACCCAGTACTTC. It translates to CASMAWETQYF. Recombination connected TRBV6-5 to TRBJ2-5; the D gene identity is not certain. Looking up the germline V gene yields CDR1 MNHEY and CDR2 SVGAGI. V is reduced by 7 bases and J by 5 bases, leaving a spacing of 8 bases between them. The CDR3 runs 11 residues from the cysteine to the phenylalanine. The retained sequence is limited to the CDR3, 33 bases, with the frame set at the first base.